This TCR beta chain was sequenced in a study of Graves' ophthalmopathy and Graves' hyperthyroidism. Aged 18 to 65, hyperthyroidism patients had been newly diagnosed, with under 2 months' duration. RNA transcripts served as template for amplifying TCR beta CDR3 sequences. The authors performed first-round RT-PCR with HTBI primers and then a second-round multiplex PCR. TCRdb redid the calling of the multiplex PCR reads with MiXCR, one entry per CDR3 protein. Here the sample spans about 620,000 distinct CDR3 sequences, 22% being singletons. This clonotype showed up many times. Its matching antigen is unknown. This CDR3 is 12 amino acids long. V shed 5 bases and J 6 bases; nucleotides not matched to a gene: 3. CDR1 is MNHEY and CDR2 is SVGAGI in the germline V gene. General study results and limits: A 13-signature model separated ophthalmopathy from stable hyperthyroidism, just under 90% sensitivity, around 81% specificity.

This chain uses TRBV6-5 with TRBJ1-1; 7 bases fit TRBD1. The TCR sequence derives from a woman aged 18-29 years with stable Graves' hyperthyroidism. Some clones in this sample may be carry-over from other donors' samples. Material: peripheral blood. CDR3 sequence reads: CASSRGTAEAFF. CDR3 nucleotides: TGTGCCAGCAGTCGTGGGACAGCTGAAGCTTTCTTT.